The T cell receptor (beta chain) under discussion was sequenced for a study of cytomegalovirus exposure and HLA in healthy donors. Though probably carrying unrecorded immune exposures, donors were nominally healthy at sampling. The PCR employed 60 Vbeta primers together with 13 Jbeta primers. Data came from immunoSEQ multiplex PCR; TCRdb stores just in-frame clones and leaves some out. There are roughly 140,000 clones in the sample; around 80% occur only once, and 4.5% to 6% lies in the top ten. This CDR3 region has 16 residues. The V gene lost 5 bases and the J gene lost 3 bases, with 19 bases spanning the gap. CDR1 is SGHVS, CDR2 FQNEAQ, per germline.

The sequencing input was PBMCs. The rearrangement links TRBV7-8 to TRBJ1-1; TRBD1 might be the D (6 bases). The sequence came from a young man in good health and CMV-seropositive. CDR3 in amino acids: CASSVAGAQAYTEAFF. CDR3 in DNA: TGTGCCAGCAGCGTTGCAGGGGCTCAGGCATACACTGAAGCTTTCTTT.